These T cell receptor beta chains were read from a single sample in a study of identical twins. Via MiXCR, TCRdb re-called the 5' RACE reads, giving one row per CDR3 protein. The profile shows hundreds of thousands of distinct CDR3 sequences, around 8.8% of them singletons. A further study also used this sample, focusing on yellow fever vaccine responses in identical twins.

Sequenced material: memory (CD45RO+) T cells sorted from blood. Every receptor here comes from a woman between 18 and 29 years old in good health. CDR3s include the opening cysteine and the closing phenylalanine or tryptophan. D genes are given only for firm matches. Expanded clones get a size class; other rows say once, few or many, or leave the size out.

j_gene: TRBJ2-3
v_gene: TRBV28
d_gene: TRBD2
abundance: few
CDR3nt: TGTGCCAGCAGCCCCCGGACTAGCGGCACCCGGCAGTATTTT
CDR3aa: CASSPRTSGTRQYF

j_gene: TRBJ2-2
v_gene: TRBV14
d_gene: TRBD2
abundance: .
CDR3nt: TGTGCCAGCAGCCAACTTGGACTAGCGGGGGGGACCGGGGAGCTGTTTTTT
CDR3aa: CASSQLGLAGGTGELFF

j_gene: TRBJ1-5
v_gene: TRBV19
d_gene: .
abundance: .
CDR3nt: TGTGCCAGTAGTCTTTCGGGGCGCGGGGATCAGCCCCAGCATTTT
CDR3aa: CASSLSGRGDQPQHF

j_gene: TRBJ2-2
v_gene: TRBV6-1
d_gene: .
abundance: few
CDR3nt: TGTGCCAGCAGTGAAGGGACAGCAAACACCGGGGAGCTGTTTTTT
CDR3aa: CASSEGTANTGELFF

j_gene: TRBJ1-1
v_gene: TRBV15
d_gene: .
abundance: .
CDR3nt: TGTGCCACCAGCAGCCCCGGGACGGGGAATGAAGCTTTCTTT
CDR3aa: CATSSPGTGNEAFF

j_gene: TRBJ2-1
v_gene: TRBV5-6
d_gene: TRBD2
abundance: many
CDR3nt: TGTGCCAGCAGCTTGATTGGACTAGCGGGAGGGGCCAGCAATGAGCAGTTCTTC
CDR3aa: CASSLIGLAGGASNEQFF

j_gene: TRBJ2-5
v_gene: TRBV5-1
d_gene: TRBD1
abundance: many
CDR3nt: TGCGCCAGCAGCTCCCGGACAGGGCAAGAGACCCAGTACTTC
CDR3aa: CASSSRTGQETQYF

j_gene: TRBJ2-5
v_gene: TRBV5-1
d_gene: TRBD2
abundance: .
CDR3nt: TGCGCCAGCAGCGCCGGGACTAGCGGAATACAAGAGACCCAGTACTTC
CDR3aa: CASSAGTSGIQETQYF

j_gene: TRBJ1-1
v_gene: TRBV5-1
d_gene: TRBD1
abundance: many
CDR3nt: TGCGCCAGCAGCCCGGGACAGGGGTTGGACACTGAAGCTTTCTTT
CDR3aa: CASSPGQGLDTEAFF

j_gene: TRBJ2-2
v_gene: TRBV12-3/TRBV12-4
d_gene: .
abundance: .
CDR3nt: TGTGCCAGCAGCCCTTCATATAGGACACCAAACACCGGGGAGCTGTTTTTT
CDR3aa: CASSPSYRTPNTGELFF

j_gene: TRBJ1-3
v_gene: TRBV12-3/TRBV12-4
d_gene: .
abundance: many
CDR3nt: TGTGCCAGCAGCGGACCTCCTAATCCGGGAAACACCATATATTTT
CDR3aa: CASSGPPNPGNTIYF

j_gene: TRBJ1-1
v_gene: TRBV20-1
d_gene: .
abundance: many
CDR3nt: TGCAGTGCTAGAGAGGGAGGGGTGGCTGAAGCTTTCTTT
CDR3aa: CSAREGGVAEAFF

j_gene: TRBJ1-5
v_gene: TRBV24-1
d_gene: .
abundance: many
CDR3nt: TGTGCCACCAGTGATCCGTCGGAAGAAGGGGATCAGCCCCAGCATTTT
CDR3aa: CATSDPSEEGDQPQHF

j_gene: TRBJ2-1
v_gene: TRBV5-1
d_gene: TRBD1
abundance: .
CDR3nt: TGCGCCAGCAGAATTGGGACAGGAAAAAATGAGCAGTTCTTC
CDR3aa: CASRIGTGKNEQFF

j_gene: TRBJ2-7
v_gene: TRBV6-1
d_gene: .
abundance: .
CDR3nt: TGTGCCAGCAGTGTGGTTGAGGAATCCTACGAGCAGTACTTC
CDR3aa: CASSVVEESYEQYF

j_gene: TRBJ2-3
v_gene: TRBV6-5
d_gene: .
abundance: many
CDR3nt: TGTGCCAGCAGCTTAGCGGAAAGCACAGATACGCAGTATTTT
CDR3aa: CASSLAESTDTQYF

j_gene: TRBJ2-2
v_gene: TRBV7-8
d_gene: .
abundance: many
CDR3nt: TGTGCCAGCAGCGCGGGACAGCTGAACACCGGGGAGCTGTTTTTT
CDR3aa: CASSAGQLNTGELFF

j_gene: TRBJ1-3
v_gene: TRBV12-3/TRBV12-4
d_gene: .
abundance: many
CDR3nt: TGTGCCAGCAACACGGGACTCCTGAGCTCTGGAAACACCATATATTTT
CDR3aa: CASNTGLLSSGNTIYF

j_gene: TRBJ2-7
v_gene: TRBV2
d_gene: .
abundance: few
CDR3nt: TGTGCCAGCAGTGAGCCAGGGGTAGGCGAGCAGTACTTC
CDR3aa: CASSEPGVGEQYF

j_gene: TRBJ1-5
v_gene: TRBV28
d_gene: .
abundance: .
CDR3nt: TGTGCCAGCAGTCCCCATAGTGCCCTAGTCGGCAATCAGCCCCAGCATTTT
CDR3aa: CASSPHSALVGNQPQHF

j_gene: TRBJ2-2
v_gene: TRBV7-9
d_gene: .
abundance: .
CDR3nt: TGTGCCAGCAGCTTTCCCGCGGGGAGTGGCGCCGGGGAGCTGTTTTTT
CDR3aa: CASSFPAGSGAGELFF

j_gene: TRBJ2-3
v_gene: TRBV7-9
d_gene: .
abundance: many
CDR3nt: TGTGCCAGCAGCTCCCGACTTGCGAACACAGATACGCAGTATTTT
CDR3aa: CASSSRLANTDTQYF

j_gene: TRBJ1-5
v_gene: TRBV28
d_gene: .
abundance: .
CDR3nt: TGTGCCAGCAGTTTGTCTAAGCCCCAGCATTTT
CDR3aa: CASSLSKPQHF

j_gene: TRBJ1-1
v_gene: TRBV24-1
d_gene: .
abundance: few
CDR3nt: TGTGCCACCTGCTCCGAGACCAATAAGGCTTTCTTT
CDR3aa: CATCSETNKAFF

j_gene: TRBJ2-2
v_gene: TRBV3-1
d_gene: .
abundance: few
CDR3nt: TGTGCCAGCAGCCTGAATCCGGGAAGCCGCACCGGGGAGCTGTTTTTT
CDR3aa: CASSLNPGSRTGELFF

j_gene: TRBJ2-5
v_gene: TRBV2
d_gene: TRBD2
abundance: few
CDR3nt: TGTGCCAGCATTAAGGGGGGAGTGGCGGGGGGAAACCAAGAGACCCAGTACTTC
CDR3aa: CASIKGGVAGGNQETQYF

j_gene: TRBJ2-6
v_gene: TRBV5-1
d_gene: TRBD1
abundance: .
CDR3nt: TGCGCCAGCAGCTCAGCAACAGGGGGCTCTGGGGCCAACGTCCTGACTTTC
CDR3aa: CASSSATGGSGANVLTF

j_gene: TRBJ2-5
v_gene: TRBV24-1
d_gene: .
abundance: many
CDR3nt: TGTGCCACCAGTGATACAGTCCTCCCGGCCCAGTACTTC
CDR3aa: CATSDTVLPAQYF

j_gene: TRBJ1-5
v_gene: TRBV28
d_gene: TRBD1
abundance: few
CDR3nt: TGTGCCAGCAGAACCGACAGGGAAGGAAATCAGCCCCAGCATTTT
CDR3aa: CASRTDREGNQPQHF

j_gene: TRBJ2-1
v_gene: TRBV6-1
d_gene: TRBD2
abundance: few
CDR3nt: TGTGCCAGCACGAAAACTAGCGGGGGGGGCAATGAGCAGTTCTTC
CDR3aa: CASTKTSGGGNEQFF

j_gene: TRBJ2-7
v_gene: TRBV12-3/TRBV12-4
d_gene: .
abundance: .
CDR3nt: TGTGCCAGCAGTTTTTCGCCCAGCTACGAGCAGTACTTC
CDR3aa: CASSFSPSYEQYF

j_gene: TRBJ2-7
v_gene: TRBV6-1
d_gene: TRBD2
abundance: many
CDR3nt: TGTGCCAGCGGGGGGACCGGACTAGCGGGAGTCTACGAGCAGTACTTC
CDR3aa: CASGGTGLAGVYEQYF

j_gene: TRBJ2-7
v_gene: TRBV9
d_gene: .
abundance: .
CDR3nt: TGTGCCAGCAGCGCTCGACGTATCCCCGAGTACTTC
CDR3aa: CASSARRIPEYF

j_gene: TRBJ2-1
v_gene: TRBV4-2
d_gene: .
abundance: .
CDR3nt: TGTGCCAGCAGCCAAGATGGGGCCTACAATGAGCAGTTCTTC
CDR3aa: CASSQDGAYNEQFF

j_gene: TRBJ2-1
v_gene: TRBV6-1
d_gene: TRBD1
abundance: medium-sized
CDR3nt: TGTGCCAGCCCGGGACAGTCCTACAATGAGCAGTTCTTC
CDR3aa: CASPGQSYNEQFF

j_gene: TRBJ1-1
v_gene: TRBV5-1
d_gene: .
abundance: many
CDR3nt: TGCGCCAGCAGCTTGATTGCCACAGGAGGCACTGAAGCTTTCTTT
CDR3aa: CASSLIATGGTEAFF

j_gene: TRBJ2-7
v_gene: TRBV5-1
d_gene: TRBD1
abundance: many
CDR3nt: TGCGCCAGCAGCTTGGGCGGACAGGGCGCCTACGAGCAGTACTTC
CDR3aa: CASSLGGQGAYEQYF

j_gene: TRBJ2-3
v_gene: TRBV29-1
d_gene: .
abundance: many
CDR3nt: TGCAGCGTCCCCAGGGCGGGATCCACAGATACGCAGTATTTT
CDR3aa: CSVPRAGSTDTQYF

j_gene: TRBJ1-1
v_gene: TRBV3-1
d_gene: .
abundance: many
CDR3nt: TGTGCCAGCAGCCCCCGCGGGTCCCTTAACACTGAAGCTTTCTTT
CDR3aa: CASSPRGSLNTEAFF

j_gene: TRBJ1-1
v_gene: TRBV29-1
d_gene: .
abundance: few
CDR3nt: TGCAGCGCAAGCGAAAGGGGTGAAGCTTTCTTT
CDR3aa: CSASERGEAFF

j_gene: TRBJ2-4
v_gene: TRBV14
d_gene: TRBD2
abundance: .
CDR3nt: TGTGCCAGCAGCCAGGTAGCGGGGATAGCCAAAAACATTCAGTACTTC
CDR3aa: CASSQVAGIAKNIQYF

j_gene: TRBJ1-2
v_gene: TRBV7-9
d_gene: .
abundance: many
CDR3nt: TGTGCCAGCAGCTTAGATGTGCTCCACACCTTC
CDR3aa: CASSLDVLHTF

j_gene: TRBJ2-5
v_gene: TRBV9
d_gene: .
abundance: many
CDR3nt: TGTGCCAGCAGCGCCTCGACGGGATGGGAGACCCAGTACTTC
CDR3aa: CASSASTGWETQYF

j_gene: TRBJ2-3
v_gene: TRBV18
d_gene: .
abundance: few
CDR3nt: TGTGCCAGCTCACCACCTACAAGCAAGGGGATTTATACGCAGTATTTT
CDR3aa: CASSPPTSKGIYTQYF

j_gene: TRBJ2-3
v_gene: TRBV12-3/TRBV12-4
d_gene: TRBD2
abundance: .
CDR3nt: TGTGCCAGCAGTTTGACCGCGGGAGGGCATACGCAGTATTTT
CDR3aa: CASSLTAGGHTQYF

j_gene: TRBJ2-1
v_gene: TRBV7-2
d_gene: .
abundance: .
CDR3nt: TGTGCCAGCAGCTCCCGACAGGACAATGAGCAGTTCTTC
CDR3aa: CASSSRQDNEQFF

j_gene: TRBJ1-1
v_gene: TRBV6-5
d_gene: .
abundance: many
CDR3nt: TGTGCCAGCAGTTACCAGAGCATGAACACTGAAGCTTTCTTT
CDR3aa: CASSYQSMNTEAFF

j_gene: TRBJ1-6
v_gene: TRBV11-2
d_gene: TRBD1
abundance: few
CDR3nt: TGTGCCAGCAGCTTAGAAAGGACAGGAGTTTCACCCCTCCACTTT
CDR3aa: CASSLERTGVSPLHF

j_gene: TRBJ1-1
v_gene: TRBV7-3
d_gene: .
abundance: many
CDR3nt: TGTGCCAGCAGCTTTACTTTGAACACTGAAGCTTTCTTT
CDR3aa: CASSFTLNTEAFF

j_gene: TRBJ1-1
v_gene: TRBV20-1
d_gene: .
abundance: few
CDR3nt: TGCAGTGCTAGAGATTTTACAGGATCGAACACTGAAGCTTTCTTT
CDR3aa: CSARDFTGSNTEAFF

j_gene: TRBJ2-3
v_gene: TRBV5-1
d_gene: .
abundance: few
CDR3nt: TGCGCCAGCAGACGAGGGCAGCCCACAGATACGCAGTATTTT
CDR3aa: CASRRGQPTDTQYF

j_gene: TRBJ2-1
v_gene: TRBV4-1
d_gene: .
abundance: many
CDR3nt: TGCGCCAGCAGCCAAGACAGGGGACTTTTGAATGAGCAGTTCTTC
CDR3aa: CASSQDRGLLNEQFF

j_gene: TRBJ2-3
v_gene: TRBV5-1
d_gene: .
abundance: many
CDR3nt: TGCGCCAGCAGCTTGATTTACAATTTCTGGACAGACAACACAGATACGCAGTATTTT
CDR3aa: CASSLIYNFWTDNTDTQYF

j_gene: TRBJ2-3
v_gene: TRBV19
d_gene: TRBD1
abundance: .
CDR3nt: TGTGCCAGTAGTACGGGACAGGTACTTTTCTCAGATACGCAGTATTTT
CDR3aa: CASSTGQVLFSDTQYF

j_gene: TRBJ1-5
v_gene: TRBV20-1
d_gene: .
abundance: .
CDR3nt: TGCAGTGCCGCTACGACTGTAGACTATCAGCCCCAGCATTTT
CDR3aa: CSAATTVDYQPQHF